This TCR beta chain was found in a study of cytomegalovirus exposure and HLA in healthy donors. Germline assignment: CDR1 SNHLY and CDR2 FYNNEI. The CDR3 sequence is 14 residues long. V was cut by 6 bases and J by 3 bases, with 14 bases left in between. This clone was observed a few times. Primers: 60 Vbeta forward and 13 Jbeta reverse. Some clones are missing from TCRdb's copy, which holds only in-frame ones; the method was immunoSEQ multiplex PCR. Among fewer than 200,000 clones listed, roughly 9.4% were seen once. This cohort consisted of healthy bone marrow donors. The sequencing input was PBMCs. V gene TRBV2 combines with J gene TRBJ1-1, with unresolved D. The clonotype was recovered from a woman in her twenties or thirties in good health and CMV-seropositive. CDR3 loop: CASSAPTRDTEAFF. DNA of the CDR3: TGTGCCAGCAGCGCCCCCACGAGGGACACTGAAGCTTTCTTT.